The clone carrying this T cell receptor beta chain showed up just a few times. The antigen remains unidentified. The data derive from a study of early T cells in non-severe SARS-CoV-2 infection. Findings and caveats of the study: Using VDJdb, the matching emphasized anti-spike CD8 responses while missing private and CD4 specificities.

In the library, individual cDNA molecules carried attached unique molecular identifiers. TCRdb called the 5' RACE reads again in MiXCR, with one record for every CDR3 protein. The data contain 55,000 to 75,000 distinct CDR3 sequences, 7.7% of them singletons. Germline CDR1 MNHEY, CDR2 SMNVEV (reference sequence). The CDR3 is 15 residues long. Trimming pared 6 bases from V and 3 bases from J, leaving 15 bases between. This sequence joins TRBV27 and TRBJ2-1; TRBD2 might be the D (7 bases). The TCR sequence derives from an adult who was a healthcare worker with PCR-confirmed SARS-CoV-2 infection or an uninfected control (not recorded which). Sequencing was carried out using whole blood. In DNA form, the CDR3 reads TGTGCCAGCAGGCCCAGGGGACTATACTACAATGAGCAGTTCTTC. Encoded protein: CASRPRGLYYNEQFF.